The next 24 T cell receptor beta chains were all read from a single sample in a study of shared clonotypes between healthy human individuals. TCRdb's table, derived via immunoSEQ multiplex PCR, lists solely in-frame clones and lacks some. This sample has 1.6 million or so clones, with 97% to 99% found just once. The specimen sequenced was naive CD4+ T cells sorted from blood. Subset in this sample: CD45RA+ positively selected. The source of these receptors is a man younger than 45 in good health.

The chain joins TRBV4-1 to TRBJ2-7; TRBD1 aligns across 8 bases. The CDR3 runs to 17 residues. J gave up 2 bases and V 1 base, and 10 bases lay outside the gene matches. Germline V gives CDR1 MGHRA, CDR2 YSYEKL. CDR3: CASSQGRSGTGPYEQYF. CDR3 in DNA: TGCGCCAGCAGCCAAGGCCGCTCCGGGACAGGCCCCTACGAGCAGTACTTC.

The chain recombines TRBV19 with TRBJ1-2; D ambiguous. CDR1 is LNHDA and CDR2 is SQIVND in the germline V gene (reference sequence). V lost 7 bases and J 8 bases, leaving 20 bases between the germline ends. This CDR3 comprises 14 residues. The CDR3 region has the DNA TGTGCCAGTAATCCTCTTTCGATTGGAGGCGGCTACACCTTC. Translation: CASNPLSIGGGYTF.

The rearrangement links TRBV9 to TRBJ2-3; tentatively, D is TRBD1 or TRBD2 (6 bases each). The germline V and J ends were trimmed by 3 bases and 3 bases, with 11 bases remaining between them. Germline loops: CDR1 SGDLS, CDR2 YYNGEE. This CDR3 region has 14 residues. The CDR3 DNA sequence: TGTGCCAGCAGCGCGGGGGCCTTTACAGATACGCAGTATTTT. Amino acids: CASSAGAFTDTQYF.

The chain links TRBV7-9 to TRBJ2-7, with TRBD1 as a possible D gene (5 bases). The length of the CDR3 is 14 residues. V was pared by 2 bases and J by 0 bases, with 8 bases between. In germline, CDR1 is SEHNR, CDR2 FQNEAQ (reference sequence). The CDR3 spells CASSLRTGSYEQYF. The CDR3 region has the DNA TGTGCCAGCAGCTTAAGAACAGGCTCCTACGAGCAGTACTTC.

The genes are TRBV7-9 and TRBJ1-5; D remains unclear. CDR3 length equals 15 residues. The germline V and J ends were trimmed by 7 bases and 0 bases, with 13 bases remaining between them. CDR1 is SEHNR and CDR2 is FQNEAQ in the germline V gene (reference sequence). CDR3 amino acids: CASTVGAGSNQPQHF. In DNA form, the CDR3 reads TGTGCCAGCACGGTTGGTGCGGGTAGCAATCAGCCCCAGCATTTT.

This clone was recorded only once. This chain connects TRBV19 to TRBJ2-3, with D hard to call. CDR1 is LNHDA, CDR2 SQIVND, per germline (reference sequence). V lost 2 bases to trimming and J lost 2 bases, with 11 bases between them. The CDR3 spans 15 residues. This chain's CDR3 is CASSIHSLNTDTQYF. The CDR3 DNA reads as TGTGCCAGTAGTATACACAGCCTCAACACAGATACGCAGTATTTT.

The chain has TRBV5-1 and TRBJ2-7, with TRBD2 matching 7 bases. The V gene end was trimmed by 4 bases and the J gene end by 5 bases; junction bases not matched to a gene: 9. The CDR3 contains 14 residues. Germline values: CDR1 SGHRS, CDR2 YFSETQ. The CDR3 coding sequence is TGCGCCAGCAGCGGGAGGGAGTATCCTAACGAGCAGTACTTC. It is translated as CASSGREYPNEQYF.

The chain links TRBV7-2 to TRBJ2-5, with 7 bases aligning to TRBD1. The germline V gene has CDR1 SGHTA and CDR2 FQGNSA. This CDR3 has 15 residues. The V gene end was trimmed by 5 bases and the J gene end by 3 bases; junction bases not matched to a gene: 9. This CDR3 is CASSNIGQGEETQYF. The CDR3 coding sequence is TGTGCCAGCAGCAACATTGGCCAGGGGGAAGAGACCCAGTACTTC.

To note about this clone: An end of the junction differs from the germline gene, which may be a read error. This chain connects TRBV5-1 to TRBJ2-1; 9 bases map to TRBD2. The length of the CDR3 is 14 residues. Germline V gene sequence: CDR1 SGHRS, CDR2 YFSETQ. The CDR3 bases are TGCGCCAGCAGCTTGGTCCCCAGCGGGGGGCAATTGGTCTTC. It codes for CASSLVPSGGQLVF.

About this clone itself: Other DNA sequences from this sample encode an identical CDR3 as well. The chain recombines TRBV7-2 with TRBJ2-1; no reliable D call. Trimming shortened V by 5 bases and J by 4 bases, and 9 bases separated the two germline ends. Germline V CDR1 and CDR2: SGHTA, FQGNSA. The CDR3 is 13 amino acids. In DNA, the CDR3 is TGTGCCAGCAGCCTAGGGATTTACAATGAGCAGTTCTTC. Translating gives CASSLGIYNEQFF.

Comment on this clone: The same CDR3 arises from other DNA sequences in this sample as well. The rearrangement uses TRBV5-1 and TRBJ2-3; 15 bases fit TRBD2. V was clipped by 2 bases and J by 3 bases; unmatched bases: 1. CDR3 length: 16 amino acids. Per the germline V gene, CDR1 is SGHRS and CDR2 is YFSETQ. The CDR3 sequence is CASSLGLAGGTDTQYF. Here the CDR3 DNA reads TGCGCCAGCAGCTTAGGACTAGCGGGAGGGACAGATACGCAGTATTTT. Combining the CDR3 with reference TRBV5-1 and TRBJ2-3 gives the whole variable domain KAGVTQTPRYLIKTRGQQVTLSCSPISGHRSVSWYQQTPGQGLQFLFEYFSETQRNKGNFPGRFSGRQFSNSRSEMNVSTLELGDSALYLCASSLGLAGGTDTQYFGPGTRLTVL.

The chain recombines TRBV10-3 with TRBJ2-1; 7 nucleotides line up with TRBD2. From germline, CDR1 is ENHRY and CDR2 SYGVKD. CDR3 length equals 18 residues. V lost 0 bases and J lost 4; bases outside the gene matches: 12. CDR3 bases: TGTGCCATCAGTGAGTCGATCAGGGCGGGAGCCCTATACAATGAGCAGTTCTTC. This sequence encodes CAISESIRAGALYNEQFF.

The V and J genes are TRBV11-2 and TRBJ2-7; perhaps TRBD1 as D (9 bases). CDR3 length: 14 residues. The V gene lost 5 bases and the J gene lost 4 bases, with 15 bases spanning the gap. Germline CDR1 and CDR2: SGHAT and FQNNGV. The DNA of the CDR3 is TGTGCCAGCAGCCGGGAGGGACAGGGTTACGAGCAGTACTTC. Translating it yields CASSREGQGYEQYF.

V is TRBV29-1 and J is TRBJ1-1; D possibly corresponds to TRBD1 (5 bases). Germline-derived CDR1 and CDR2 are SQVTM and ANQGSEA. V was shortened by 4 bases and J by 5 bases, with 17 bases between the two germline ends. CDR3 length equals 14 residues. As DNA, the CDR3 is TGCAGCGTTGCACTCTCGCAGGGAAAGACTGAAGCTTTCTTT. This sequence encodes CSVALSQGKTEAFF. The full variable domain, with the rest looked up from reference TRBV29-1 and TRBJ1-1, is SAVISQKPSRDICQRGTSLTIQCQVDSQVTMMFWYRQQPGQSLTLIATANQGSEATYESGFVIDKFPISRPNLTFSTLTVSNMSPEDSSIYLCSVALSQGKTEAFFGQGTRLTVV.

The chain joins TRBV7-9 to TRBJ2-3; tentatively, D is TRBD2 (6 bases). Germline V lookup: CDR1 SEHNR, CDR2 FQNEAQ (reference sequence). The CDR3 contains 17 residues. V lost 0 bases and J 0 bases, leaving 13 bases between the germline ends. CDR3 sequence (DNA): TGTGCCAGCAGCTTAGCGCTTAGCGGACTAAGCACAGATACGCAGTATTTT. Translating it yields CASSLALSGLSTDTQYF. Full variable domain (remainder filled in from reference TRBV7-9 and TRBJ2-3): DTGVSQNPRHKITKRGQNVTFRCDPISEHNRLYWYRQTLGQGPEFLTYFQNEAQLEKSRLLSDRFSAERPKGSFSTLEIQRTEQGDSAMYLCASSLALSGLSTDTQYFGPGTRLTVL.

This chain links TRBV27 with TRBJ2-7; D is ambiguous. The CDR3 sequence is 15 residues long. CDR1 MNHEY and CDR2 SMNVEV come from the germline V gene (reference sequence). V shed 5 bases and J shed 1 base, with 15 bases lying between them. The CDR3 spells CASSTAVDASYEQYF. The CDR3 DNA reads as TGTGCCAGCAGTACCGCCGTCGACGCTTCCTACGAGCAGTACTTC.

The chain is built from TRBV9 and TRBJ2-3, with no clear D. Per the germline V gene, CDR1 is SGDLS and CDR2 is YYNGEE. The CDR3 sequence is 15 residues long. V gave up 4 bases and J gave up 0 bases, with 12 bases separating them. CDR3 amino acids: CASSSAKGSTDTQYF. The CDR3 bases are TGTGCCAGCAGCTCCGCTAAGGGTAGCACAGATACGCAGTATTTT.

The V and J genes are TRBV28 and TRBJ2-2, with D uncertain. This CDR3 is built from 16 residues. Trimming stripped 1 base from V and 4 bases from J, with 13 bases between. Germline V gene lookup returns CDR1 MDHEN and CDR2 SYDVKM. This chain's CDR3 is CASSLYPGSVTGELFF. The CDR3, as DNA: TGTGCCAGCAGTTTATACCCAGGTAGTGTCACCGGGGAGCTGTTTTTT.

The chain is built from TRBV18 and TRBJ2-1; no definite D call. From germline, CDR1 is KGHSH and CDR2 LQKENI. This CDR3 is 17 amino acids long. V was pared by 3 bases and J by 4 bases, with 19 bases between. The chain's CDR3 is CASSPAHSSLGYNEQFF. CDR3 in DNA: TGTGCCAGCTCACCCGCGCATTCGAGTTTGGGTTACAATGAGCAGTTCTTC.

V is TRBV18 and J is TRBJ2-7, with TRBD2 matching 10 bases. Germline assignment: CDR1 KGHSH and CDR2 LQKENI. The CDR3 is 16 amino acids. Trimming removed 4 bases from V and 5 bases from J; junction bases left unmatched: 11. The CDR3 region has the DNA TGTGCCAGCTCACTCCCTACTAGCGGGATTCCCCACGAGCAGTACTTC. This encodes CASSLPTSGIPHEQYF.

The chain has TRBV5-5 and TRBJ1-3, with D possibly matching TRBD1 (5 bases). This CDR3 is 16 amino acids long. Germline CDR1 is SGHKS and CDR2 is YYEKEE (reference sequence). Trimming pared 0 bases from V and 4 bases from J, leaving 14 bases between. The CDR3 spells CASSLEGFLLGNTIYF. DNA for the CDR3: TGTGCCAGCAGCTTGGAGGGGTTTTTGCTCGGAAACACCATATATTTT.

The gene calls are TRBV4-2 and TRBJ1-2, with a weak D call TRBD1 (5 bases). From germline, CDR1 is LGHNA and CDR2 YNFKEQ. The CDR3 covers 15 residues. Trimming pared 3 bases from V and 6 bases from J, leaving 17 bases between. This chain's CDR3 is CASSHHERQTNGYTF. In DNA form, the CDR3 reads TGTGCCAGCAGCCACCATGAAAGACAGACCAATGGCTACACCTTC.

This clone was seen once. This chain uses TRBV25-1 with TRBJ2-7; D is unresolved. This CDR3 spans 13 amino acids. V was shortened by 5 bases and J by 6 bases, with 14 bases between the two germline ends. The V gene's germline CDR1 is MGHDK and CDR2 SYGVNS. CDR3 nucleotide sequence: TGTGCCAGCAGTTCAGTGGGGTGGACCGAGCAGTACTTC. Translated: CASSSVGWTEQYF.

V gene TRBV18 combines with J gene TRBJ1-1; D might be TRBD1 (6 bases). Germline V gene data show CDR1 as KGHSH and CDR2 as LQKENI. Deletions cut 3 bases from V and 3 bases from J, with 14 bases between. The CDR3 loop spans 15 amino acids. The CDR3, as DNA: TGTGCCAGCTCACCCCCGACAGGACGGGACACTGAAGCTTTCTTT. Translated, it gives CASSPPTGRDTEAFF.